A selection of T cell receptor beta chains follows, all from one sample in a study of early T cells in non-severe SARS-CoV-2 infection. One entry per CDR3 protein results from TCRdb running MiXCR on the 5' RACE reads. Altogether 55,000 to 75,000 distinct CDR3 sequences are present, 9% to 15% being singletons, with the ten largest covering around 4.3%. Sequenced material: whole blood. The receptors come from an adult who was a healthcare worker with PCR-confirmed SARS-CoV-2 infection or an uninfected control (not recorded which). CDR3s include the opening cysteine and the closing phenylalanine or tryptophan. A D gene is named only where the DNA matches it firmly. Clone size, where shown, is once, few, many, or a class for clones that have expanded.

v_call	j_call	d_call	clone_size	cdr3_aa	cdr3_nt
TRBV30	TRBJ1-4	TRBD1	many	CAWSPGTGSVFF	TGTGCCTGGAGTCCCGGGACAGGGTCAGTGTTTTTT
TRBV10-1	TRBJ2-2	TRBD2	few	CASSELAGGTGELFF	TGCGCCAGCAGTGAACTAGCGGGAGGAACCGGGGAGCTGTTTTTT
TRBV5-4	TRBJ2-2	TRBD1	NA	CASSRDRGLTLTGELFF	TGTGCCAGCAGCCGGGACAGGGGGCTCACCCTCACCGGGGAGCTGTTTTTT
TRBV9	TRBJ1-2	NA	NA	CASSPGTYGYTF	TGTGCCAGCAGCCCAGGAACCTATGGCTACACCTTC
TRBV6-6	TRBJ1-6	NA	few	CASSYGQTHNSPLHF	TGTGCCAGCAGTTACGGACAGACCCATAATTCACCCCTCCACTTT
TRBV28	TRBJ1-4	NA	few	CATKTGPHPPAVEKLFF	TGTGCCACCAAAACGGGACCCCATCCCCCCGCGGTCGAAAAACTGTTTTTT
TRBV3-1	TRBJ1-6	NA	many	CASSQTWPLHF	TGTGCCAGCAGCCAGACCTGGCCCCTCCACTTT
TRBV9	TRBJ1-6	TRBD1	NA	CASSPAGGTGHSPLHF	TGTGCCAGCAGCCCCGCGGGTGGGACAGGGCACTCACCCCTCCACTTT
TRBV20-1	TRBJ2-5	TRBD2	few	CSASSGTSGTPPYF	TGCAGTGCTAGTAGTGGGACTAGCGGGACTCCCCCGTACTTC
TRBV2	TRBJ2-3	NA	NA	CASMRYSPPDTQYF	TGTGCCAGCATGAGGTATTCCCCCCCAGATACGCAGTATTTT
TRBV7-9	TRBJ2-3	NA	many	CASSLSLGHTDTQYF	TGTGCCAGCAGCTTATCCTTGGGGCACACAGATACGCAGTATTTT
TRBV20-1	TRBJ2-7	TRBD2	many	CSARDVSGTSGRVLEQYF	TGCAGTGCTAGAGATGTTTCCGGGACTAGCGGGAGAGTTCTCGAGCAGTACTTC
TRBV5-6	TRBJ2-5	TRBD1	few	CASSTDRGLQETQYF	TGTGCCAGCAGCACGGACAGGGGACTCCAAGAGACCCAGTACTTC
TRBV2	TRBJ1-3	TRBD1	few	CASRRGTGAFLLGGNTIYF	TGTGCCAGCAGGCGGGGGACAGGGGCGTTTCTTCTCGGAGGAAACACCATATATTTT
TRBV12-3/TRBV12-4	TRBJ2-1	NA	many	CASSFRAASF	TGTGCCAGCAGTTTTCGAGCGGCCAGCTTC
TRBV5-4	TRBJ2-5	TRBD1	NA	CASSRRTGPHEETQYF	TGTGCCAGCAGCCGTCGGACAGGCCCCCACGAGGAGACCCAGTACTTC
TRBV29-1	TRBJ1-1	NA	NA	CSVEDRWEADNTEAFF	TGCAGCGTTGAAGATCGCTGGGAGGCAGACAACACTGAAGCTTTCTTT
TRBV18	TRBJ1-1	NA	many	CASSQGMNTEAFF	TGTGCCAGCTCACAGGGCATGAACACTGAAGCTTTCTTT
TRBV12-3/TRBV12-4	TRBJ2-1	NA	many	CASSSGALSHNEQFF	TGTGCCAGCAGTTCTGGGGCGCTATCCCACAATGAGCAGTTCTTC
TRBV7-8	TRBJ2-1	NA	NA	CASSAYRGGGYNEQFF	TGTGCCAGCAGCGCTTACAGGGGAGGGGGCTACAATGAGCAGTTCTTC
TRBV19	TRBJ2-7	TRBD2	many	CASSISGRGGAYEQYF	TGTGCCAGTAGTATTAGCGGGAGAGGGGGGGCCTACGAGCAGTACTTC
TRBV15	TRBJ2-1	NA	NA	CATLANEQFF	TGTGCCACCCTAGCGAATGAGCAGTTCTTC
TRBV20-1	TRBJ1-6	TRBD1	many	CSARDPQGASPLHF	TGCAGTGCTAGAGATCCACAGGGGGCCTCACCCCTCCACTTT
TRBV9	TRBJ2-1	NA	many	CASSVEYSDNEQFF	TGTGCCAGCAGCGTAGAGTACAGTGACAATGAGCAGTTCTTC
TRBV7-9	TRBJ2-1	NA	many	CASSLQGNYNEQFF	TGTGCCAGCAGCTTGCAGGGGAACTACAATGAGCAGTTCTTC
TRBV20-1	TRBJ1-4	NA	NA	CSAGQGGEKLFF	TGCAGTGCTGGGCAGGGAGGAGAAAAACTGTTTTTT
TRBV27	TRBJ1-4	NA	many	CASHTGRFAANEKLFF	TGTGCCAGCCATACAGGAAGATTTGCGGCTAATGAAAAACTGTTTTTT
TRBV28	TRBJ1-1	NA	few	CASSLVRADTEAFF	TGTGCCAGCAGTTTGGTCCGGGCCGACACTGAAGCTTTCTTT
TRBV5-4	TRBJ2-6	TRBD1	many	CASPLGQGARTGANVLTF	TGTGCCAGCCCCTTGGGGCAGGGGGCAAGAACTGGGGCCAACGTCCTGACTTTC
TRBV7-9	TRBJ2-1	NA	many	CASTLERRFNEQFF	TGTGCCAGCACCCTGGAGCGCCGGTTCAATGAGCAGTTCTTC
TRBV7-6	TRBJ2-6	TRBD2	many	CASTSGRAGANVLTF	TGTGCCAGTACTAGCGGGAGGGCTGGGGCCAACGTCCTGACTTTC
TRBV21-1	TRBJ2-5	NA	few	CASIIRIETQYF	TGTGCCAGCATCATCAGAATAGAGACCCAGTACTTC
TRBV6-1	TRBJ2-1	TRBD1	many	CASSGSGTGNNEQFF	TGTGCCAGCAGTGGTTCGGGGACAGGGAACAATGAGCAGTTCTTC
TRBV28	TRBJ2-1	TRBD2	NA	CASSPFRGGLDDNEQFF	TGTGCCAGCAGTCCTTTTAGGGGGGGACTAGACGACAATGAGCAGTTCTTC
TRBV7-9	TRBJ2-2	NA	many	CASSPGLTNTGELFF	TGTGCCAGCAGCCCCGGACTGACGAACACCGGGGAGCTGTTTTTT
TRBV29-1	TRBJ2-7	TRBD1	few	CSVVAPDRGLYEQYF	TGCAGCGTTGTTGCCCCGGACAGGGGGCTCTACGAGCAGTACTTC
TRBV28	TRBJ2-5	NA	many	CASSPRGAAGTQYF	TGTGCCAGCAGTCCACGGGGCGCCGCGGGGACCCAGTACTTC
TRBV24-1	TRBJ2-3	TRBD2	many	CATGTSDTDTQYF	TGTGCCACCGGAACTAGCGACACAGATACGCAGTATTTT
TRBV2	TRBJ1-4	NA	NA	CASSYSGEKLFF	TGTGCCAGCAGCTACAGTGGCGAAAAACTGTTTTTT
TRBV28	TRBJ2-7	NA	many	CASSFSGKTYEQYF	TGTGCCAGCAGTTTTTCGGGGAAAACCTACGAGCAGTACTTC
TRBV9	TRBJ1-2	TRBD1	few	CASSATGQGNYGYTF	TGTGCCAGCAGCGCGACAGGACAGGGAAACTATGGCTACACCTTC
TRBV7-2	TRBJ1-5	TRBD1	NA	CASSSGTDQPQHF	TGTGCCAGCAGCTCGGGGACAGATCAGCCCCAGCATTTT
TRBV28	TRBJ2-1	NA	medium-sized	CASIPFPPRRGCNEQFF	TGTGCCAGCATACCATTCCCCCCACGACGGGGGTGCAATGAGCAGTTCTTC
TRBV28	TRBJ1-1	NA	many	CASSFRTANTEAFF	TGTGCCAGCAGTTTCCGGACAGCGAACACTGAAGCTTTCTTT
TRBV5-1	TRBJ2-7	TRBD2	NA	CASSLALAGGYEQYF	TGCGCCAGCAGCTTGGCACTGGCGGGAGGTTACGAGCAGTACTTC
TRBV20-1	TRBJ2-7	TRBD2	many	CSARDGVAGGPREQYF	TGCAGTGCTAGAGATGGAGTAGCGGGAGGGCCGCGGGAGCAGTACTTC
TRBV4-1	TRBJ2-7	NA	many	CASSQGQGSYEQYF	TGCGCCAGCAGCCAAGGGCAGGGCTCCTACGAGCAGTACTTC
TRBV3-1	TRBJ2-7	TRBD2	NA	CASSQVAAGAYEQYF	TGTGCCAGCAGCCAAGTCGCAGCGGGAGCCTACGAGCAGTACTTC
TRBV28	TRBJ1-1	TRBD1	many	CASSYLTGGSVKAEAFF	TGTGCCAGCAGTTACTTGACAGGGGGATCGGTCAAAGCTGAAGCTTTCTTT
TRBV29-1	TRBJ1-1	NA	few	CSVEMAEGGEAFF	TGCAGCGTTGAAATGGCAGAGGGCGGTGAAGCTTTCTTT
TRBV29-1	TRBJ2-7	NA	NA	CSVQGAYEQYF	TGCAGCGTCCAGGGTGCCTACGAGCAGTACTTC
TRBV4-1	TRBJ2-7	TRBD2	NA	CASSLSGTIYEQYF	TGCGCCAGCAGCCTCAGCGGGACTATCTACGAGCAGTACTTC
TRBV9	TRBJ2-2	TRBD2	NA	CASSVAPSGSGVTGELFF	TGTGCCAGCAGCGTAGCTCCGAGCGGGAGTGGGGTCACCGGGGAGCTGTTTTTT
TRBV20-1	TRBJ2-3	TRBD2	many	CSARDFSGGTDTQYF	TGCAGTGCTAGAGATTTCAGCGGGGGCACAGATACGCAGTATTTT
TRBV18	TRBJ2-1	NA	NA	CASSPLGMGSYNEQFF	TGTGCCAGCTCACCACTGGGAATGGGGTCCTACAATGAGCAGTTCTTC